This paragraph covers one T cell receptor beta chain sequence. Antigen: not known. Indicated time point: after neoadjuvant nivolumab, at surgical resection. This entry comes from a study of neoadjuvant anti-PD-1 for oral cavity cancer. The data were produced by immunoSEQ multiplex PCR, yet TCRdb's version contains in-frame clones alone and is incomplete. The table has about 9,800 clones, approximately 59% seen once. Study results and limitations: Higher pretreatment blood Treg/Th17 ratios correlated with higher pretreatment blood and lower post-treatment tumor TCRbeta clonality.

The sequence came from a person aged 35-80 years with oral cavity squamous cell carcinoma. The starting material was PBMCs, obtained after nivolumab (anti-PD-1) treatment.

The CDR3 region has the DNA TGTGCCGGAAAAGGATTTGGGGCCAACGTCCTGACTTTC. Translating gives CAGKGFGANVLTF. The gene calls are TRBV2 and TRBJ2-6, with D uncertain. Trimming removed 11 bases from V and 3 bases from J, with 11 bases in between. CDR1 and CDR2 (germline): SNHLY, FYNNEI. The CDR3 sequence is 13 residues long.